The 13 T cell receptor beta chains reported below all come from one sample, sequenced in a study of Graves' ophthalmopathy and Graves' hyperthyroidism. The authors amplified TCR beta CDR3 regions from RNA transcripts. Investigators did first-round RT-PCR with HTBI primers, then second-round multiplex PCR. TCRdb called the multiplex PCR reads again in MiXCR, with one record for every CDR3 protein. In the table there are some 520,000 distinct CDR3 sequences, approximately 15% of which are singletons. The sequenced material came from blood. The receptors shown here come from a woman aged 25 to 39 with Graves' ophthalmopathy.

The sample holds many counts of this clonotype. J is TRBJ2-7 and V is TRBV7-8, with 7 bases lining up with TRBD1. Germline CDR1 SGHVS, CDR2 FQNEAQ. This CDR3 has 14 amino acids. Germline trimming cut 5 bases from V and 3 bases from J; bases unmatched to any gene: 7. CDR3 DNA: TGTGCCAGCAGCGGACAGGACCAAAACTACGAGCAGTACTTC. This codes for CASSGQDQNYEQYF.

Ten or more counts support this clonotype. This sequence joins TRBV20-1 and TRBJ2-5; no firm D call. V lost 1 base to trimming and J lost 5 bases, with 11 bases between them. CDR3 size: 13 residues. Germline CDR1 and CDR2: DFQATT and SNEGSKA (reference sequence). This CDR3 is CSARAAGLETQYF. As DNA, the CDR3 is TGCAGTGCTAGAGCTGCTGGGCTGGAGACCCAGTACTTC.

This sequence joins TRBV3-1 and TRBJ2-7, with D perhaps TRBD1 or TRBD2 (6 bases each). The CDR3 covers 14 residues. Germline V CDR1 and CDR2: LGHDT, YNNKEL (reference sequence). V shed 1 base and J shed 6 bases, with 13 bases lying between them. CDR3 DNA sequence: TGTGCCAGCAGCCAAGCGCAGGGGAGGAGCGAGCAGTACGTC. Translation: CASSQAQGRSEQYV.

This clonotype was observed many times. V gene TRBV28 combines with J gene TRBJ2-3, with D tentatively TRBD1 or TRBD2 (5 bases each). V dropped 4 bases and J dropped 0 bases, with 11 bases sitting between them. Germline V CDR1 and CDR2: MDHEN, SYDVKM. This CDR3 is 15 amino acids long. CDR3 sequence reads: CASSSGTESTDTQYF. DNA of the CDR3: TGTGCCAGCAGTTCCGGGACGGAAAGCACAGATACGCAGTATTTT.

This clonotype came up a few times. This rearrangement joins TRBV4-1 to TRBJ2-7, with D perhaps TRBD1 (7 bases). The CDR3 length is 14 residues. Trimming stripped 3 bases from V and 5 bases from J, with 14 bases between. Germline V gene lookup returns CDR1 MGHRA and CDR2 YSYEKL. In DNA form, the CDR3 reads TGCGCCAGCAGCCATCCGACAGGGAGGCACGAGCAGTACTTC. It encodes CASSHPTGRHEQYF.

With respect to this clonotype: This may be a read error: a much more frequent sequence differs by one nucleotide. The chain links TRBV7-2 to TRBJ2-7, with a tentative D call TRBD1 (6 bases). Germline V gene sequence: CDR1 SGHTA, CDR2 FQGNSA. The CDR3 has 15 amino acids. The CDR3, as DNA: TGTGCCAGCAGCTTCCGGAACAGGGAAACCTACGAGCGGTACTTC. It codes for CASSFRNRETYERYF.

In its sample, this clonotype was seen many times. The chain combines TRBV30 with TRBJ1-2; 7 bases are a match to TRBD1. The CDR3 is made up of 13 amino acids. In germline, CDR1 is GTSNPN, CDR2 SVGIG (reference sequence). Germline trimming cut 4 bases from V and 6 bases from J; bases unmatched to any gene: 8. As DNA, the CDR3 is TGTGCCTGGAACTCGTTGACAGGGAATGGCTACACCTTC. It yields the protein CAWNSLTGNGYTF.

This clonotype was picked up many times. The chain joins TRBV12-3 or TRBV12-4 to TRBJ1-1; D call uncertain. V lost 6 bases and J lost 6, with 14 bases in between. The CDR3 runs to 13 residues. The CDR3 reads CASSAKRLSEAFF. In nucleotides, the CDR3 is TGTGCCAGCAGCGCTAAGCGTCTGTCTGAAGCTTTCTTT.

At least ten counts were recorded for this clonotype. The rearrangement links TRBV11-2 to TRBJ1-5, with D uncertain. The CDR3 loop spans 14 amino acids. CDR1 is SGHAT, CDR2 FQNNGV, per germline. Trimming stripped 3 bases from V and 3 bases from J, with 9 bases between. The CDR3 coding sequence is TGTGCCAGCAGCTTGGAACAGTTCAATCAGCCCCAGCATTTT. Translated, it gives CASSLEQFNQPQHF.

This clonotype was counted at least ten times. The chain joins TRBV6-1 to TRBJ1-1, with 10 bases lining up with TRBD1. CDR3 length: 15 residues. Unmatched junction bases numbered 15, after V lost 6 bases and J lost 11 bases. The germline gives CDR1 MNHNS, CDR2 SASEGT. Here the CDR3 DNA reads TGTGCCAGCAGCGCGGCCCTGGACAGGGGGTTGGGTGCTTTCTTT. It is translated as CASSAALDRGLGAFF.

This clonotype was seen many times. This chain joins TRBV5-1 and TRBJ2-2; D call uncertain. The germline V gene encodes CDR1 SGHRS and CDR2 YFSETQ. The V end lost 5 bases, the J end lost 1 base, and 9 bases lay between the germline ends. This CDR3 is 14 amino acids long. For the CDR3, the DNA is TGCGCCAGCAGGAAGGTTCTGAACACCGGGGAGCTGTTTTTT. Protein sequence: CASRKVLNTGELFF.

Regarding this clonotype: This could be a read error, since a much larger clone is one nucleotide away. The chain employs TRBV6-2 or TRBV6-3 and TRBJ2-7; 7 nucleotides line up with TRBD1. This CDR3 spans 17 amino acids. CDR1 is MNHEY and CDR2 is SVGEGT in the germline V gene. J gave up 5 bases and V 0 bases, and 13 bases lay outside the gene matches. This CDR3 reads CASSYSSRDRKAHEQYF. CDR3 DNA sequence: TGTGCCAGCAGTTACTCTAGCCGGGACAGAAAAGCCCACGAGCAGTACTTC.

This clonotype has a count of ten or more. V and J are TRBV6-5 and TRBJ2-2; weak D call: TRBD2 (6 bases). In germline, CDR1 is MNHEY, CDR2 SVGAGI. The CDR3 runs 15 residues. V dropped 4 bases and J dropped 1 base, with 10 bases sitting between them. This chain's CDR3 is CASSWGGVNTGELFF. DNA of the CDR3: TGTGCCAGCAGTTGGGGCGGGGTGAACACCGGGGAGCTGTTTTTT.